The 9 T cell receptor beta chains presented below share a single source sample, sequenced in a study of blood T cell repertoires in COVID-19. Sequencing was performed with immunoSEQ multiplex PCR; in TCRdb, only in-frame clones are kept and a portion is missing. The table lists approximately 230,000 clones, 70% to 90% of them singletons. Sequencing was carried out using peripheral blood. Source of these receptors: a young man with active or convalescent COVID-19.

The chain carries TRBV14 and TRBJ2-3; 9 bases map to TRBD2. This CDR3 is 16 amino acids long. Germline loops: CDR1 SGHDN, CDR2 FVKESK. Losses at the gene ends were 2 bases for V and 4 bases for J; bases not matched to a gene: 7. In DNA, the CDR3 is TGTGCCAGCAGCCAAAGAGCGGGAGGAGGAGCAGATACGCAGTATTTT. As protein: CASSQRAGGGADTQYF.

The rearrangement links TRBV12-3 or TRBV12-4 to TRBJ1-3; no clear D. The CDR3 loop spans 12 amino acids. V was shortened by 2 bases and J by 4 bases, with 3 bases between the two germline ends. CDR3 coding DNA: TGTGCCAGCAGTTTAAGCGGAAACACCATATATTTT. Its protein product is CASSLSGNTIYF.

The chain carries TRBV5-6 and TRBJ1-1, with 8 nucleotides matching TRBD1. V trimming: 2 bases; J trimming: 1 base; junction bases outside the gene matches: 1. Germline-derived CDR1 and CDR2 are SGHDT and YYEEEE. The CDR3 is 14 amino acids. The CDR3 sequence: CASSFGTGNTEAFF. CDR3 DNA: TGTGCCAGCAGCTTCGGGACAGGGAACACTGAAGCTTTCTTT.

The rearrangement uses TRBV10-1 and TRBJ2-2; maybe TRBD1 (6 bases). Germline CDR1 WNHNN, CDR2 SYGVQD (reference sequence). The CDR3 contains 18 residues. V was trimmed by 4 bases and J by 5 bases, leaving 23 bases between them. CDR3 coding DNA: TGCGCCAGCAGTGTAAGGGACAAGGACATTAAGGGGACCGGGGAGCTGTTTTTT. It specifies CASSVRDKDIKGTGELFF.

This chain's CDR3 is CASTNTDEGANYGYTF. In nucleotides, the CDR3 is TGCGCCAGCACCAACACGGATGAGGGGGCTAACTATGGCTACACCTTC. The chain couples TRBV5-1 to TRBJ1-2; a weak D match, TRBD1 (6 bases). V gave up 6 bases and J gave up 0 bases, with 18 bases separating them. Looked up from germline, CDR1 is SGHRS and CDR2 is YFSETQ. The CDR3 totals 16 residues.

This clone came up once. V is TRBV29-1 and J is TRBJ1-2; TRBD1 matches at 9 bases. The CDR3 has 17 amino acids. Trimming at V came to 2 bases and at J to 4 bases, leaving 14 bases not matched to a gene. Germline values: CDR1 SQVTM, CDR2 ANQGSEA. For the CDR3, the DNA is TGCAGCGTTGAACAGGGGGTACAGGGGGCGGATCTCTATGGCTACACCTTC. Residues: CSVEQGVQGADLYGYTF.

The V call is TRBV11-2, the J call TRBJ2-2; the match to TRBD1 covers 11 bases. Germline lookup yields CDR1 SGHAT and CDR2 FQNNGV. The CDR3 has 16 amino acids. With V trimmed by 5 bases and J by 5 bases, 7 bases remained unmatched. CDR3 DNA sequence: TGTGCCAGCAGCGGGACAGGGGGAGTGGGAACCGGGGAGCTGTTTTTT. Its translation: CASSGTGGVGTGELFF.

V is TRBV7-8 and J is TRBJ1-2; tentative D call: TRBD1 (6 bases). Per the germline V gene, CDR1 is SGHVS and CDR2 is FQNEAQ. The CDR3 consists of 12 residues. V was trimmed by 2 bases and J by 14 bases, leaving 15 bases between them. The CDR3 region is CASSLIAGERTF. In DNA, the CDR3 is TGTGCCAGCAGCTTAATAGCAGGGGAGCGGACCTTC.

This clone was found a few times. CDR3 amino acids: CASWAGVYNEQFF. Written as DNA, the CDR3 is TGTGCCAGTTGGGCGGGCGTTTACAATGAGCAGTTCTTC. This chain links TRBV6-5 with TRBJ2-1; possible D gene TRBD2, 5 bases. The CDR3 contains 13 residues. Trimming took off 9 bases at V and 4 bases at J, with 13 bases between the two ends. Looked up from germline, CDR1 is MNHEY and CDR2 is SVGAGI.